The T cell receptor (beta chain) under discussion was sequenced for a study of OX40 agonist ivuxolimab in advanced cancers. Only in-frame clones appear in the TCRdb table, and some are missing; sequencing was by immunoSEQ multiplex PCR. Found here are about 93,000 clones, 89% of them singletons; the top ten hold approximately 0.35%. Autoimmune disease history or systemic immunosuppression meant exclusion. A remark on this clone: Its antigen is unidentified. The same CDR3 is also encoded by other DNA sequences in this sample.

Whole-study findings and limits: At doses 0.1 to 3.0 mg/kg, CD4+ and CD8+ clones expanded.

Germline CDR1 MNHEY, CDR2 SMNVEV (reference sequence). Losses at the gene ends were 7 bases for V and 7 bases for J; bases not matched to a gene: 5. This CDR3 region has 12 residues. The material was CD4+ or CD8+ T cells sorted from blood, obtained in a trial of the OX40 agonist ivuxolimab. The chain is built from TRBV27 and TRBJ1-2, with 8 bases that match TRBD1. This TCR came from an adult with an advanced solid tumor such as melanoma, head and neck, liver or kidney cancer. CDR3 loop: CASTDRVGGYTF. CDR3 bases: TGTGCCAGCACGGACAGGGTGGGTGGCTACACCTTC.